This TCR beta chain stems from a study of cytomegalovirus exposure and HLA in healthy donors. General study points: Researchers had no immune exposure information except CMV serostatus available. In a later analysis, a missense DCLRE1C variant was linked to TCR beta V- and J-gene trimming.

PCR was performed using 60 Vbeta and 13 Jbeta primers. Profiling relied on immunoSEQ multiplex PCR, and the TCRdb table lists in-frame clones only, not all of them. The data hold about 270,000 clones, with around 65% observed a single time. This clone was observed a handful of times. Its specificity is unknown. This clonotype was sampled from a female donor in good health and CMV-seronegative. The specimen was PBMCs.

The CDR3 bases are TGTGCCAGCAGTCCTAGCGGGAGAGAGGGTGAGCAGTTCTTC. Translating gives CASSPSGREGEQFF. The chain joins TRBV9 to TRBJ2-1; 10 bases fit TRBD2. Germline V gives CDR1 SGDLS, CDR2 YYNGEE. This CDR3 is built from 14 residues. V lost 5 bases to trimming and J lost 9 bases; unmatched junction nucleotides: 8.